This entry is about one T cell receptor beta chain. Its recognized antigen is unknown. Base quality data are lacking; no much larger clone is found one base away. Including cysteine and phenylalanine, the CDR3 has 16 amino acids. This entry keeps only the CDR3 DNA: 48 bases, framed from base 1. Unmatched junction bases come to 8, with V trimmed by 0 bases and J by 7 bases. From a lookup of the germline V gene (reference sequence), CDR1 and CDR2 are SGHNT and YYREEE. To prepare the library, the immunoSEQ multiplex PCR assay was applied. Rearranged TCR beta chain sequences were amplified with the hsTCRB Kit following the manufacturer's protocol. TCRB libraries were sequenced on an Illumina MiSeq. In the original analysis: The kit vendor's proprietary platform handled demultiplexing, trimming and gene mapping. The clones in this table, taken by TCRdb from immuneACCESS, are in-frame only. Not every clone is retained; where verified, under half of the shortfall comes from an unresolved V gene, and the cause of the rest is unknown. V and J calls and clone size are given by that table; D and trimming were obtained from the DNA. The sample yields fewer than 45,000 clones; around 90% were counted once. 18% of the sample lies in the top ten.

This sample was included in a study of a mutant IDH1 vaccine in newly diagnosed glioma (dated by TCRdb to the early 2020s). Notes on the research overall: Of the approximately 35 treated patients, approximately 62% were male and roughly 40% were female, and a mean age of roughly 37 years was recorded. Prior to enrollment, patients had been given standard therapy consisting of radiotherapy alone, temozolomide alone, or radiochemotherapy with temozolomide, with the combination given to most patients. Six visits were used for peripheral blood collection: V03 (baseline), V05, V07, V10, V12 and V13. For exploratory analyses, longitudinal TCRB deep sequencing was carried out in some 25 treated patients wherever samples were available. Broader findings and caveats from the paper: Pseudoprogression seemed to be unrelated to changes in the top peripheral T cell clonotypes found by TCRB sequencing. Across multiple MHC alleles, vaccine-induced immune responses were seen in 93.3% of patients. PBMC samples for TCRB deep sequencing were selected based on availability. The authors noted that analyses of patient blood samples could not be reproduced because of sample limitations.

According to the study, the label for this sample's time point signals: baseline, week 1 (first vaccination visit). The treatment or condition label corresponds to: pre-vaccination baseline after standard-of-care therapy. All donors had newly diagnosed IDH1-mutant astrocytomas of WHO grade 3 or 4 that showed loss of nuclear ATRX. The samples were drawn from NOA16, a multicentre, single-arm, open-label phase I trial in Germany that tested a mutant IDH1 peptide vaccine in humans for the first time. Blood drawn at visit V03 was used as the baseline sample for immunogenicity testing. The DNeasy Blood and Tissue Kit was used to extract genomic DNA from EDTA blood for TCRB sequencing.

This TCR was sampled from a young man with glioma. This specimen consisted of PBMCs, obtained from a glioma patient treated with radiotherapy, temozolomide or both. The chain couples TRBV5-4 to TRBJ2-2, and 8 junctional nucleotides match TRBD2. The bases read TGTGCCAGCAGCTTGGCGGGAGGGCCGTTCGGCGGGGAGCTGTTTTTT. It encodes CASSLAGGPFGGELFF. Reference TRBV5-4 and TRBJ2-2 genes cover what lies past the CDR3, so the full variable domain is ETGVTQSPTHLIKTRGQQVTLRCSSQSGHNTVSWYQQALGQGPQFIFQYYREEENGRGNFPPRFSGLQFPNYSSELNVNALELDDSALYLCASSLAGGPFGGELFFGEGSRLTVL.